This T cell receptor (beta chain) was identified in a study of molecular identifiers for immune sequencing clone quantification. One entry per CDR3 protein, called by TCRdb with MiXCR from the PCR reads. The table lists under 650,000 distinct CDR3 sequences, just under 20% of them singletons, with 0.85% in the top ten. This CDR3 has 15 residues. Trimming stripped 4 bases from V and 3 bases from J, with 15 bases between. The V gene's germline CDR1 is KGHSH and CDR2 LQKENI. This clonotype was observed many times. RNA fractions of 10%, 30% or 50% and roughly 17,000 to 1,100,000 sorted cells were the source of naive CD8 libraries.

V is TRBV18 and J is TRBJ1-1; D is possibly TRBD1 (6 bases). This clonotype was obtained from a human donor in good health. Some libraries in this study had Jurkat cell RNA spiked in. Source material: naive CD8+ T cells from blood, with Jurkat cell RNA spiked in. Subset indicated: FACS-sorted CD8+CD4-CCR7+CD45RA+ naive T cells. The chain's CDR3 is CASSRDSPGDTEAFF. Here the CDR3 DNA reads TGTGCCAGCTCACGGGATTCCCCAGGGGACACTGAAGCTTTCTTT. Full variable domain (outside the CDR3, taken from reference TRBV18 and TRBJ1-1): NAGVMQNPRHLVRRRGQEARLRCSPMKGHSHVYWYRQLPEEGLKFMVYLQKENIIDESGMPKERFSAEFPKEGPSILRIQQVVRGDSAAYFCASSRDSPGDTEAFFGQGTRLTVV.